The clone carrying this TCR beta chain was observed many times. Its antigen is not identified. This sample was taken from a study of neurological immune-mediated disorders. Overall study results and limits: HTLV-1-associated myelopathy had the most TCR clonal expansion, whereas multiple sclerosis had the least (lower than in healthy controls). When grouped phylogenetically, the repertoires of 18 of the 34 multiple sclerosis patients fell together in one related-CDR3 cluster, which is a possible signature.

Unsorted libraries were derived from 2 million PBMCs stored at -80 C. The cDNA came from 5'RACE with 10-nucleotide random UMIs. TCRdb reprocessed the 5' RACE reads via MiXCR and lists one record per CDR3 protein. The data show 110,000 or so distinct CDR3 sequences, roughly 3.2% seen once. Sequencing used PBMCs. The clonotype was recovered from a woman aged 25 to 45 with multiple sclerosis.

The chain's CDR3 is CAMGGGETQYF. The CDR3 DNA is TGTGCCATGGGGGGGGGAGAGACCCAGTACTTC. This chain links TRBV10-3 with TRBJ2-5, with 7 nucleotides matching TRBD2. The junction had 2 bases not matched to a gene; V was cut back by 9 bases and J by 4 bases. This CDR3 region has 11 residues. Germline V gene lookup returns CDR1 ENHRY and CDR2 SYGVKD.